This paragraph reports one T cell receptor beta chain. The antigen remains undetermined. The germline V gene has CDR1 SGHRS and CDR2 YFSETQ. CDR3 length: 14 amino acids. V lost 1 base, J lost 12 bases, and 17 bases lay in between. Autoimmune disease history or systemic immunosuppression disqualified patients. TCRdb's table, derived via immunoSEQ multiplex PCR, lists solely in-frame clones and lacks some. The sample lists tens of thousands of clones; 88% were seen once. The sample comes from a study of OX40 agonist ivuxolimab in advanced cancers. Study-wide context: Antecedent anti-PD-1, anti-PD-L1 or anti-CTLA-4 therapy was permissible, with under 50% having received some.

Overall study results and limits: Among some nonresponders, normalized T-cell clonal expansion was also low. At doses 0.1 to 3.0 mg/kg, CD4+ and CD8+ clones expanded.

This TCR came from an adult with an advanced solid tumor such as melanoma, head and neck, liver or kidney cancer. The chain combines TRBV5-1 with TRBJ2-1; TRBD1 is a possible D gene (5 bases). Sequenced here: CD4+ or CD8+ T cells sorted from blood, sampled in a trial of the OX40 agonist ivuxolimab. The DNA for the CDR3 is TGCGCCAGCAGCTTGAACAGGCTCGGGCAGGGGCAGTTCTTC. The encoded protein is CASSLNRLGQGQFF.